This TCR beta chain was found in a study of T cells after yellow fever vaccination. Study in general: Low-cell-number fractions were prepared with SMART-Seq v4 Ultra Low Input.

Broader study findings: Most clones from primary vaccination resurfaced after the booster (roughly 96% CD4, around 90% CD8).

Germline V lookup: CDR1 KGHDR, CDR2 SFDVKD. J was trimmed by 4 bases and V by 5 bases; bases with no gene match: 8. CDR3 length: 15 residues. The 5'RACE template-switching step produced TCR cDNA and added a universal primer site and UMIs. One entry per CDR3 protein, called by TCRdb with MiXCR from the 5' RACE reads. Counted here are some 400,000 distinct CDR3 sequences, around 20% occurring once; the ten biggest clones make up 15% to 20%. The table lists this clonotype with a few counts. No antigen is known for it. The rearrangement uses TRBV24-1 and TRBJ2-3, with TRBD2 matching over 7 bases. The receptor was derived from a man between 18 and 35 years old who received the YFV17D yellow fever vaccine. Here the sequenced sample was PBMCs, taken before the yellow fever booster vaccination. Here the CDR3 reads CATSGGGRGADTQYF. DNA of the CDR3: TGTGCCACCAGTGGGGGAGGGAGAGGGGCAGATACGCAGTATTTT.